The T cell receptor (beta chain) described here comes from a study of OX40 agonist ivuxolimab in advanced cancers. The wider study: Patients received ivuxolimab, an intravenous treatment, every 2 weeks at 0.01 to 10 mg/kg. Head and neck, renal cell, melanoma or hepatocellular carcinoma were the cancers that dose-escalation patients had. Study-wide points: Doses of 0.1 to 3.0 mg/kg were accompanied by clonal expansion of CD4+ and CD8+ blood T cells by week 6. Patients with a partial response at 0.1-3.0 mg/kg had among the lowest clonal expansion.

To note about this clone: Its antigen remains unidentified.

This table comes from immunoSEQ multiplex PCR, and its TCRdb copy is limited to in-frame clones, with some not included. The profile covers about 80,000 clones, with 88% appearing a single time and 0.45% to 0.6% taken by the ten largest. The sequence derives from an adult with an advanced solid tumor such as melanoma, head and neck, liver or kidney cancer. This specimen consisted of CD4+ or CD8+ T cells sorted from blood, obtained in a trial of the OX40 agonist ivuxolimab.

The CDR3 DNA reads TGTGCCAGTAGTATTCCGACAGGGGGGAGTGAGCAGTTCTTC. As protein: CASSIPTGGSEQFF. V and J are TRBV19 and TRBJ2-1; 9 positions match TRBD1. CDR1 and CDR2 (germline): LNHDA, SQIVND (reference sequence). The trim removed 3 bases at V and 9 bases at J, leaving 6 bases unmatched. The CDR3 is 14 residues long.